This T cell receptor (beta chain) appears in the sequencing data of a study of blood T cell repertoires in COVID-19. Study-level information: Sites across the United States, Italy and Spain contributed samples from acute and convalescent COVID-19.

Generated by immunoSEQ multiplex PCR, the TCRdb table keeps only in-frame clones and is missing some. Of some 400,000 clones in the sample, 90% were seen once. The sample comprised peripheral blood. The TCR was taken from a man between 18 and 29 years old with active or convalescent COVID-19.

This chain's CDR3 is CASSLFFLGVGQGRETQYF. CDR3 nucleotides: TGTGCCAGCAGCTTATTTTTTTTAGGCGTGGGACAGGGGCGAGAGACCCAGTACTTC. The rearrangement joins TRBV7-2 to TRBJ2-5; the match to TRBD1 covers 10 bases. V lost 2 bases to trimming and J lost 4 bases; unmatched junction nucleotides: 16. The germline CDR1 and CDR2 sequences are SGHTA and FQGNSA. CDR3 length equals 19 residues.